These 8 T cell receptor beta chains share one sample of origin, sequenced in a study of tumor-infiltrating lymphocytes in primary liver carcinoma. Priming with a constant-region primer yielded TCR beta cDNA from about 500 ng total RNA. Three-round nested multiplex PCR performed with slightly modified ARM-PCR produced the TCR beta libraries. Both of the initial two PCR rounds ran for about 11 cycles and employed TRBV1-TRBV30 forward primers alongside a C-beta reverse primer. TCRdb fed the multiplex PCR reads into MiXCR, producing one record per CDR3 protein. The repertoire holds under 200,000 distinct CDR3 sequences, with around four fifths as singletons. Starting material for RNA and DNA co-extraction consisted of roughly 20-34 mg of unsorted bulk tissue. Material: tumor tissue from primary liver carcinoma. The source of these receptors is a man aged 35-49 years with primary liver carcinoma and hepatitis B virus infection.

As regards this clonotype: One end of the junction varies from germline; a read error may be responsible. This sequence joins TRBV5-4 and TRBJ2-3, with 10 nucleotides matching TRBD2. In germline, CDR1 is SGHNT, CDR2 YYREEE (reference sequence). CDR3 length: 15 amino acids. CDR3 sequence reads: CASSLPQREGDMQYF. The CDR3, as DNA: TGTGCCAGCAGCCTTCCCCAGCGGGAGGGAGATATGCAGTATTTT.

This chain connects TRBV6-6 to TRBJ1-1, with 8 bases identical to TRBD1. Germline values: CDR1 MNHNY, CDR2 SVGAGI (reference sequence). CDR3 length equals 13 residues. J lost 4 bases, V lost 11 bases, and 9 bases had no gene match. The CDR3 DNA sequence: TGTGCCTGCTGTTACACAGGGGGCACTGAAGCTTTCTTT. As protein: CACCYTGGTEAFF.

A word on this clonotype: A read error is possible here, since a much larger clone lies one base away. The CDR3 DNA follows: TGTGCCAGCAGCCAAGATCCCCAGGCAGTCCGGACCGTGGAGCTGTTTTTT. Its protein product is CASSQDPQAVRTVELFF. V usage is TRBV14 and J usage is TRBJ2-2; unclear D gene. CDR1 SGHDN and CDR2 FVKESK come from the germline V gene. The CDR3 has 17 residues.

Points on this clonotype: Because the CDR3 is missing its conserved closing phenylalanine or tryptophan, this is likely a read error. The chain uses TRBV11-3 and TRBJ2-4; D unresolved. The CDR3 totals 15 residues. Germline V CDR1 and CDR2: SGHNT, YENEEA. Trimming removed 4 bases at V and 0 bases at J, with 10 bases between. CDR3 sequence reads: CASSSWVIAKNIQYV. CDR3 DNA: TGTGCCAGCAGCTCCTGGGTGATAGCCAAAAACATTCAGTACGTC.

Remarks on this clonotype: The CDR3 ends on some other residue instead of the conserved phenylalanine or tryptophan, so this is likely a read error. The chain has TRBV14 and TRBJ2-1; D unclear. Germline V gene lookup returns CDR1 SGHDN and CDR2 FVKESK. Trimming stripped 4 bases from V and 9 bases from J, with 16 bases between. The CDR3 extends over 14 amino acids. CDR3 residues: CASSRNLDTSEQFL. The DNA for the CDR3 is TGTGCCAGCAGCCGAAATCTCGACACCAGTGAGCAGTTCTTA.

Note on this clonotype: This CDR3 fails to terminate in the conserved phenylalanine or tryptophan, so it likely reflects a read error. Because the CDR3's place on the DNA is in doubt, the DNA is left out and the CDR3 is given as listed by TCRdb. V is TRBV11-1 and J is TRBJ1-2. Germline values: CDR1 SGHAT, CDR2 FQDESV (reference sequence). 14 amino acids form the CDR3, both terminal residues included. The CDR3 reads CASSLARQGGGYTV.

The V gene is TRBV10-3, the J gene TRBJ2-3; TRBD1 aligns across 8 bases. The germline V gene has CDR1 ENHRY and CDR2 SYGVKD. The ends lost 4 bases at V and 2 bases at J; junction bases unmatched: 5. The CDR3 length is 15 residues. The CDR3 here is CAISGGRGHTDTQYF. CDR3 nucleotides: TGTGCCATCAGTGGTGGCAGGGGGCACACAGATACGCAGTATTTT.

The rearrangement links TRBV30 to TRBJ1-1, with unresolved D. The germline V and J ends were trimmed by 1 base and 1 base, with 13 bases remaining between them. The germline gives CDR1 GTSNPN, CDR2 SVGIG (reference sequence). This CDR3 region has 15 residues. CDR3 sequence: CAWSALMTANTEAFF. DNA for the CDR3: TGTGCCTGGAGTGCACTTATGACTGCGAACACTGAAGCTTTCTTT.